A single T cell receptor beta chain is shown here with its context. What it binds is unknown. This entry belongs to a study of identical twins. Study-level points and caveats: The analysis was cross-sectional rather than longitudinal within donors. With abundant cord blood beta clonotypes, insertions were fewer; memory repertoires showed no such pattern.

One entry per CDR3 protein, called by TCRdb with MiXCR from the 5' RACE reads. Of 500,000 to 600,000 distinct CDR3 sequences listed, under 25% are singletons. CDR1 and CDR2 (germline): SQVTM, ANQGSEA. Unmatched junction bases numbered 6, after V lost 5 bases and J lost 1 base. This CDR3 contains 14 residues. The data also belong to a second study, concerning T cells expressing NK-cell markers. As that report states: A handful of donors showed these clonotypes also leading the CD3+CD56-NKG2C+ fraction. The study left the HCMV specificity of expanded NKG2C+ T cell clones unresolved.

V is TRBV29-1 and J is TRBJ1-2, with 8 positions matching TRBD1. The sequenced sample was CD4+ T cells sorted from blood. This sequence originates from a woman younger than 35 in good health. CDR3 amino acids: CSVTSDRGNYGYTF. In DNA form, the CDR3 reads TGCAGCGTTACCTCAGACAGGGGTAACTATGGCTACACCTTC.